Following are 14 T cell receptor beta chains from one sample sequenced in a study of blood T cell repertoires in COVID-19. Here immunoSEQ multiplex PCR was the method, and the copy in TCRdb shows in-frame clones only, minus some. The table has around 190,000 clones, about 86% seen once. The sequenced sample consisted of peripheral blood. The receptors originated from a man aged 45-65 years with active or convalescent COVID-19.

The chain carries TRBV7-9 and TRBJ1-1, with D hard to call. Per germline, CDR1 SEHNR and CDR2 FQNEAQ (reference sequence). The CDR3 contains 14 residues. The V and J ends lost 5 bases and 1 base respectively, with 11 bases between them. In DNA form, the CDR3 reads TGTGCCAGCAGCCAAGCGGGTCGGAACACTGAAGCTTTCTTT. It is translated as CASSQAGRNTEAFF.

The DNA for the CDR3 is TGTGCCAAGAGACAGGAAAATCCCCTACATAGCAATCAGCCCCAGCATTTT. It specifies CAKRQENPLHSNQPQHF. The chain recombines TRBV6-4 with TRBJ1-5, with D tentatively TRBD1 (6 bases). There are 17 residues in the CDR3. The germline V and J ends were trimmed by 10 bases and 0 bases, with 22 bases remaining between them. The V gene's germline CDR1 is MRHNA and CDR2 SNTAGT.

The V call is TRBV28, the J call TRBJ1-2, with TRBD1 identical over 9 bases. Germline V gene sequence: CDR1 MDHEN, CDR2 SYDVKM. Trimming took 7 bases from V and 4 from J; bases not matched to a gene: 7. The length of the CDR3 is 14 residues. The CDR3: CASTSRDRVYGYTF. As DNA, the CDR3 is TGTGCCAGCACCTCCCGGGACAGGGTCTATGGCTACACCTTC.

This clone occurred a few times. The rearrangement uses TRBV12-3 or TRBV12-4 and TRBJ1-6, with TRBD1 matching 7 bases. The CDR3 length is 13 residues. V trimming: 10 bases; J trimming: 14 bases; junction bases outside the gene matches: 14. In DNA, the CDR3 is TGTGCCACCACCCGGGACAGAAGATTCGCCCTCCACTTT. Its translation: CATTRDRRFALHF.

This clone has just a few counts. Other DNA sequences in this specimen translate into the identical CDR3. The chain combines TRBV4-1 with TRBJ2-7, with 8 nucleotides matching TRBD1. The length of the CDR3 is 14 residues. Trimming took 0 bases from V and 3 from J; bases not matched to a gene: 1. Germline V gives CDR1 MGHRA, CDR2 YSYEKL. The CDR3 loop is CASSQEGQGYEQYF. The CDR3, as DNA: TGCGCCAGCAGCCAAGAAGGACAGGGCTACGAGCAGTACTTC.

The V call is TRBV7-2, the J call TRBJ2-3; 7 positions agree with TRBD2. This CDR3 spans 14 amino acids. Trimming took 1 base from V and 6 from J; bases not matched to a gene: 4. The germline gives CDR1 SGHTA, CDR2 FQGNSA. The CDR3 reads CASSLVGGGDTQYF. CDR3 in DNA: TGTGCCAGCAGCTTAGTCGGGGGAGGGGATACGCAGTATTTT.

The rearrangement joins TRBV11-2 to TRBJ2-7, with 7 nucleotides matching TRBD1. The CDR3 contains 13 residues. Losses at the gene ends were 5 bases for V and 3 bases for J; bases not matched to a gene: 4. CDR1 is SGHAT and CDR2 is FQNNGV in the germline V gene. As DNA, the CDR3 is TGTGCCAGCAGCCGGGGACAGATCTACGAGCAGTACTTC. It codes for CASSRGQIYEQYF.

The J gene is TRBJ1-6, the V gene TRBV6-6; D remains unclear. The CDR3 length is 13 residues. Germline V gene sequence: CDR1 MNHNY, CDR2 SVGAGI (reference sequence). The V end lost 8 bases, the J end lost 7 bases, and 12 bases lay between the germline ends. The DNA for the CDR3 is TGTGCCAGCGGTCCAGGAGGGAATTCACCCCTCCACTTT. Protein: CASGPGGNSPLHF.

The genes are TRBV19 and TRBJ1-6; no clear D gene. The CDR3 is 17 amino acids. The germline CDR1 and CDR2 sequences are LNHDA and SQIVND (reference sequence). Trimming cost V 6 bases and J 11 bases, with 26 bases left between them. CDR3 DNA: TGTGCCAGTAGCCACCCGTCATGGGTTGGAGCAAGCCCACCCCTCCACTTT. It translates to CASSHPSWVGASPPLHF.

The chain's CDR3 is CASRQGPNEFPDTQYF. CDR3 in DNA: TGTGCCAGCAGACAGGGACCAAATGAATTCCCAGATACGCAGTATTTT. This sequence joins TRBV27 and TRBJ2-3; D possibly corresponds to TRBD1 (6 bases). CDR1 is MNHEY, CDR2 SMNVEV, per germline (reference sequence). The CDR3 spans 16 residues. V lost 6 bases to trimming and J lost 4 bases, with 20 bases between them.

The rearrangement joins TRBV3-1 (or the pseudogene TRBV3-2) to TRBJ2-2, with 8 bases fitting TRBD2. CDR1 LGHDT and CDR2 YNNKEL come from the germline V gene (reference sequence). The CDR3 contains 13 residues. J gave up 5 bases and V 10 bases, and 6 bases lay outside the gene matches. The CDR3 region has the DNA TGTGCCATTTCCCAGCGGGGGACCGGGGAGCTGTTTTTT. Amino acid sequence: CAISQRGTGELFF.

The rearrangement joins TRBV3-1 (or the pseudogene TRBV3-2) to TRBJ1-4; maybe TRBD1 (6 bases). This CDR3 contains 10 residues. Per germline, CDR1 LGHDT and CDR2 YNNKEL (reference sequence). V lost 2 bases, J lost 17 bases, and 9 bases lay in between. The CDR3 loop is CASSQRTAFF. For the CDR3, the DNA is TGTGCCAGCAGCCAAAGGACAGCTTTTTTT.

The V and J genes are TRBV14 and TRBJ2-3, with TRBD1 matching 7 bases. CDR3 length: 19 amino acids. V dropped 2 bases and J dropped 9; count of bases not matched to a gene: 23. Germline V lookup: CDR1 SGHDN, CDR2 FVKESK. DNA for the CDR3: TGTGCCAGCAGCCAATCAATACCCGGACAAACAGGGGAGATGTGGACGCAGTATTTT. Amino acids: CASSQSIPGQTGEMWTQYF.

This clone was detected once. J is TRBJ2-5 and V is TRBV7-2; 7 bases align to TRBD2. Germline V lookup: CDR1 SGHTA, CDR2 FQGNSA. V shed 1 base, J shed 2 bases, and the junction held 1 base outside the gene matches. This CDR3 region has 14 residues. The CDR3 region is CASSLGAGQETQYF. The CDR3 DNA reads TGTGCCAGCAGCTTAGGAGCGGGACAAGAGACCCAGTACTTC. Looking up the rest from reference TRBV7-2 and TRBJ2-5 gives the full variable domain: GAGVSQSPSNKVTEKGKDVELRCDPISGHTALYWYRQSLGQGLEFLIYFQGNSAPDKSGLPSDRFSAERTGGSVSTLTIQRTQQEDSAVYLCASSLGAGQETQYFGPGTRLLVL.